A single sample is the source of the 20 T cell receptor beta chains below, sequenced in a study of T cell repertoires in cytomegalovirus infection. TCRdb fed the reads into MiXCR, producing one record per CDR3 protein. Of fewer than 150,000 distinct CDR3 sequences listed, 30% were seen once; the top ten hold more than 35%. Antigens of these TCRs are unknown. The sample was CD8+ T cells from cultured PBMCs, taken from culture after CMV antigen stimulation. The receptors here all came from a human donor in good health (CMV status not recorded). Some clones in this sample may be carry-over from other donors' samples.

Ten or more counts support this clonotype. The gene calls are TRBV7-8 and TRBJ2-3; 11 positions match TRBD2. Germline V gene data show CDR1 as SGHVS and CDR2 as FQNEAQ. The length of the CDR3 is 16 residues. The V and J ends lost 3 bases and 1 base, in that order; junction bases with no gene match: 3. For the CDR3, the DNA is TGTGCCAGCAGCTTTTTGACTAGCGGGGGCACAGATACGCAGTATTTT. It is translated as CASSFLTSGGTDTQYF.

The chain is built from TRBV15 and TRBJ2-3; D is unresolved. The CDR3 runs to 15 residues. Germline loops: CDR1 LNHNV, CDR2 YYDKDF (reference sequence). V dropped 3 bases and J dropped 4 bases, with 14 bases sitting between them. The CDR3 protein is CATSRGVGWADTQYF. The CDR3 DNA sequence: TGTGCCACCAGCAGGGGTGTTGGGTGGGCAGATACGCAGTATTTT.

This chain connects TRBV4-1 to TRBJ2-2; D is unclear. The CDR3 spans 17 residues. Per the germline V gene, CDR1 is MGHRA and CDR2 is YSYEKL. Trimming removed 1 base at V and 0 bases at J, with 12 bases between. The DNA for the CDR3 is TGCGCCAGCAGCCAAGTCGGTGGGTTACCGAACACCGGGGAGCTGTTTTTT. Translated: CASSQVGGLPNTGELFF.

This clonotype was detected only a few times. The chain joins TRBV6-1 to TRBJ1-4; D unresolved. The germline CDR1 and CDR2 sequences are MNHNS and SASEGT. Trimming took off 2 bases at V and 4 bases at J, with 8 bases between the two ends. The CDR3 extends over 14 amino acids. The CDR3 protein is CASSETVLNEKLFF. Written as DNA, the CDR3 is TGTGCCAGCAGTGAAACAGTGCTTAATGAAAAACTGTTTTTT.

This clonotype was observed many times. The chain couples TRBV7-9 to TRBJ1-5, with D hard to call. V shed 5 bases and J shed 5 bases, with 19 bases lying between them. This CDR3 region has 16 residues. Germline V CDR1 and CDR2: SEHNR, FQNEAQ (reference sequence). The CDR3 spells CASSPTIAGLDQPQHF. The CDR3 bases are TGTGCCAGCAGCCCAACAATAGCCGGGCTTGATCAGCCCCAGCATTTT.

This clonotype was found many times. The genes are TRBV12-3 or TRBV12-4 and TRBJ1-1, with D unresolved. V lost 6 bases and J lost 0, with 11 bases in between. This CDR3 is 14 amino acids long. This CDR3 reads CASRTPGMNTEAFF. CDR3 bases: TGTGCCAGCAGAACACCCGGTATGAACACTGAAGCTTTCTTT.

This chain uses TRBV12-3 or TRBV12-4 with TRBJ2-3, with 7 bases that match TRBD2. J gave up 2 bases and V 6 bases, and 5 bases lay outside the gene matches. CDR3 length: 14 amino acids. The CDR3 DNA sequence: TGTGCCAGCAGCCCGGGACTACTCACAGATACGCAGTATTTT. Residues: CASSPGLLTDTQYF.

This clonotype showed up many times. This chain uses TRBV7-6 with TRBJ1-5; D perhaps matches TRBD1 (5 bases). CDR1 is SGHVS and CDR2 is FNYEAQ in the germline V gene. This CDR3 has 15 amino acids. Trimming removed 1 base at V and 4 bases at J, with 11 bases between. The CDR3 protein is CASSLGAAGNQPQHF. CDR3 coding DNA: TGTGCCAGCAGCTTAGGTGCGGCAGGGAATCAGCCCCAGCATTTT.

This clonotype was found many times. The CDR3 DNA reads TGTGCCAGCACCCCTAGCGGGGTTTCCTACAATGAGCAGTTCTTC. Translation gives CASTPSGVSYNEQFF. The genes are TRBV7-2 and TRBJ2-1, with 9 bases identical to TRBD2. This CDR3 has 15 residues. Trimming at V came to 7 bases and at J to 1 base, leaving 5 bases not matched to a gene. The germline gives CDR1 SGHTA, CDR2 FQGNSA.

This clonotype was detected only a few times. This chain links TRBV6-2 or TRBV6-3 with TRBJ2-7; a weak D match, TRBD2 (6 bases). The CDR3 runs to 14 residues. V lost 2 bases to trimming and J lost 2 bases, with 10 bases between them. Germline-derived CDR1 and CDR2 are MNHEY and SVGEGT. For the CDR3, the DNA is TGTGCCAGCAGTTACGCGGGGATGGCCTACGAGCAGTACTTC. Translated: CASSYAGMAYEQYF.

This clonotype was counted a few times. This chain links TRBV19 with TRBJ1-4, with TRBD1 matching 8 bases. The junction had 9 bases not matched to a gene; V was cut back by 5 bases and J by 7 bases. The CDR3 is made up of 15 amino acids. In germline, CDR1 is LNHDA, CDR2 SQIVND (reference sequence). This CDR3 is CASSPRTGSAEKLFF. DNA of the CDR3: TGTGCCAGTAGTCCACGGACAGGGAGTGCTGAAAAACTGTTTTTT.

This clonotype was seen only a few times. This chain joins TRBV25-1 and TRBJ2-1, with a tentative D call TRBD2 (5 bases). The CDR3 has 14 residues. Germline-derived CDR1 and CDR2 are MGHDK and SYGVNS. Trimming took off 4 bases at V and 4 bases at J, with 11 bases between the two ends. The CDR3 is CASSAGEWYNEQFF. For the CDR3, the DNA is TGTGCCAGCAGTGCCGGGGAGTGGTACAATGAGCAGTTCTTC. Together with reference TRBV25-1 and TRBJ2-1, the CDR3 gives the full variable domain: EADIYQTPRYLVIGTGKKITLECSQTMGHDKMYWYQQDPGMELHLIHYSYGVNSTEKGDLSSESTVSRIRTEHFPLTLESARPSHTSQYLCASSAGEWYNEQFFGPGTRLTVL.

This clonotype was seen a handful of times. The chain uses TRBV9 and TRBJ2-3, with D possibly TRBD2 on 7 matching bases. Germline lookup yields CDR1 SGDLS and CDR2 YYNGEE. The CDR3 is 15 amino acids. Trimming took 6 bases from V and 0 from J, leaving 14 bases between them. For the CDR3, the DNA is TGTGCCAGCACCAGAGGGGGGGGAAGCACAGATACGCAGTATTTT. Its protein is CASTRGGGSTDTQYF.

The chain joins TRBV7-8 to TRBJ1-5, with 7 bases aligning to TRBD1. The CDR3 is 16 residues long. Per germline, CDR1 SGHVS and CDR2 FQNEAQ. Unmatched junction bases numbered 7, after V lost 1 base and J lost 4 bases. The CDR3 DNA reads TGTGCCAGCAGCTTAGGATTGGGACAGATTAATCAGCCCCAGCATTTT. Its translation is CASSLGLGQINQPQHF.

Here the CDR3 reads CATSDPGTEIYNEQFF. The CDR3 DNA is TGTGCCACCAGTGATCCCGGGACAGAGATCTACAATGAGCAGTTCTTC. The chain couples TRBV24-1 to TRBJ2-1; TRBD1 matches 7 bases. Germline V gene lookup returns CDR1 KGHDR and CDR2 SFDVKD. The J segment lost 3 bases and the V segment lost 3 bases, leaving 7 bases of the junction unmatched. This CDR3 has 16 residues.

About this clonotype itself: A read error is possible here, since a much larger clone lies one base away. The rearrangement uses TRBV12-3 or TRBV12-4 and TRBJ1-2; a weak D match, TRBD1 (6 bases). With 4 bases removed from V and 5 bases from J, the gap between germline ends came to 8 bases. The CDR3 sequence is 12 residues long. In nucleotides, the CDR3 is TGTGCCAGCAGTTCAACAGGGTATGGCTACACCTTC. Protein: CASSSTGYGYTF.

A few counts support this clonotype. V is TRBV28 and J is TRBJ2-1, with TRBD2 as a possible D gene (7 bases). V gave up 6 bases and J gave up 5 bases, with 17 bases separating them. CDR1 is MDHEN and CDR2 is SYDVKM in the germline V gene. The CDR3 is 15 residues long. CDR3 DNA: TGTGCCAGCAGGCCCGTTCGGGGGGCCCACAATGAGCAGTTCTTC. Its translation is CASRPVRGAHNEQFF.

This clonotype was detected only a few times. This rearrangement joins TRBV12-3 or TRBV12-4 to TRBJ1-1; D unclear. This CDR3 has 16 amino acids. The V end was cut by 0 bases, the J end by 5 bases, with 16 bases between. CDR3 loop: CASSLAGLGWRTEAFF. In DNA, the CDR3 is TGTGCCAGCAGTTTAGCGGGTCTGGGATGGCGTACTGAAGCTTTCTTT.

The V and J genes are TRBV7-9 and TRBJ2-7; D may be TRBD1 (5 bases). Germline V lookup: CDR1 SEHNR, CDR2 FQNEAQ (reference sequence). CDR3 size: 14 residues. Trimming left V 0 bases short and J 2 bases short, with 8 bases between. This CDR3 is CASSLAGVAYEQYF. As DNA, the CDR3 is TGTGCCAGCAGCTTAGCAGGGGTTGCCTACGAGCAGTACTTC.

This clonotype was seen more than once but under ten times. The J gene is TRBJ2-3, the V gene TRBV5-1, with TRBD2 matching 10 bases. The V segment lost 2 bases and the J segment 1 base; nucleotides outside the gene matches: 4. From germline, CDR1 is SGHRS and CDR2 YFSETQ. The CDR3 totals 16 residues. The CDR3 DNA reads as TGCGCCAGCAGCTTATGGCTAGCGGGGGGCACAGATACGCAGTATTTT. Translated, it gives CASSLWLAGGTDTQYF. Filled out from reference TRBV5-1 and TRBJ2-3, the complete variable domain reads KAGVTQTPRYLIKTRGQQVTLSCSPISGHRSVSWYQQTPGQGLQFLFEYFSETQRNKGNFPGRFSGRQFSNSRSEMNVSTLELGDSALYLCASSLWLAGGTDTQYFGPGTRLTVL.